This T cell receptor beta chain came from a study of blood T cell repertoires in COVID-19. The authors' processing: Estimated nucleated cell counts came from reference gene primer amplification. Sequencing used immunoSEQ multiplex PCR; TCRdb keeps in-frame clones, though not all of them. That table furnishes V, J and clone size, whereas the DNA furnished D and trimming. In the table there are around 330,000 clones, 85% of which are singletons. Enrollees, about 18 to 89 years old, lived in about two dozen US areas. Cohorts were based on clinical histories the participants reported. Individuals in the exposed group had encountered a COVID-19 case within 2 weeks preceding study entry. Trimming cost V 5 bases and J 3 bases, with 11 bases left between them. Germline V gene lookup returns CDR1 SGHAT and CDR2 FQNNGV. This CDR3 has 14 residues.

The sequencing input was PBMCs or T cells enriched from blood (not recorded which). The V call is TRBV11-2, the J call TRBJ2-1, with D possibly matching TRBD2 (5 bases). The origin of this receptor is a woman aged 30 to 39 who had been exposed to COVID-19. CDR3 DNA: TGTGCCAGCAGCGAGTACCGGGACTACAATGAGCAGTTCTTC. This sequence encodes CASSEYRDYNEQFF.